The clone carrying this T cell receptor beta chain is a singleton in its sample. Its specificity is unknown. This entry belongs to a study of shared clonotypes between healthy human individuals. Study results and limitations: Some naive CD4 clonotypes, roughly 4.5%, turned up in common across a handful of donors. Naive subsets tended to show greater estimated richness than memory subsets.

The CDR3 covers 15 residues. V was pared by 0 bases and J by 10 bases, with 13 bases between. Per the germline V gene, CDR1 is MGHRA and CDR2 is YSYEKL. The authors split each subset's genomic DNA evenly across several immunoSEQ plates. The data were produced by immunoSEQ multiplex PCR, yet TCRdb's version contains in-frame clones alone and is incomplete. Found here are about 770,000 clones, around 77% of them singletons; the top ten hold more than 1.5%. Specimen: memory CD4+ T cells sorted from blood. Specified subset: CD45RA-negative fraction. The chain links TRBV4-1 to TRBJ1-6; D unclear. The receptor's source is a woman in her 30s in good health. The CDR3 is CASSQDRIYGSPLHF. DNA of the CDR3: TGCGCCAGCAGCCAAGATAGGATTTACGGCTCACCCCTCCACTTT.